This record concerns one TCR beta chain sequence. These data are taken from a study of CD4 T cells in relation to SARS-CoV-2 and coronaviruses. The protocol was immunoSEQ multiplex PCR, while the TCRdb copy is restricted to in-frame clones and leaves out a portion. The sample shows some 64,000 clones, about 94% of them seen only once. V shed 4 bases, J shed 4 bases, and the junction held 12 bases outside the gene matches. The V gene's germline CDR1 is LGHDT and CDR2 YNNKEL (reference sequence). The length of the CDR3 is 16 residues. CD4+ T cells from unexposed donors were obtained before the COVID-19 pandemic (2011-2018).

The chain links TRBV3-1 (or the pseudogene TRBV3-2) to TRBJ2-5; 7 bases are shared with TRBD1. The specimen was naive CD4+ T cells from PBMCs. Subset indicated: naive CD4+ T cells isolated by negative enrichment. The TCR was taken from a human donor in good health. The CDR3 nucleotides read TGTGCCAGCAGCCTTCGACAGGGAGATTCAGGAGAGACCCAGTACTTC. This translates into CASSLRQGDSGETQYF.